A single sample is the source of the 4 T cell receptor beta chains below, sequenced in a study of T-cell memory formation after mild COVID-19. TCRdb independently ran MiXCR on the 5' RACE reads; one entry per CDR3 protein. The table lists more than 250,000 distinct CDR3 sequences, about a sixth of them singletons. Input material: PBMCs or a T cell subset sorted from them (not recorded which). These receptors originate from a young man who had mild COVID-19 (a few samples of this study predate the infection). Cell type and time point are not known.

Only a few counts were recorded for this clonotype. V and J are TRBV5-6 and TRBJ1-2; D is uncertain. Trimming pared 0 bases from V and 2 bases from J, leaving 8 bases between. Germline CDR1 and CDR2: SGHDT and YYEEEE. The CDR3 is 14 amino acids. CDR3 sequence: CASSLVPPNYGYTF. The CDR3, as DNA: TGTGCCAGCAGCTTGGTTCCACCCAACTATGGCTACACCTTC.

The gene calls are TRBV2 and TRBJ1-3; no firm D call. Trimming stripped 2 bases from V and 4 bases from J, with 9 bases between. The CDR3 runs 14 residues. The V gene's germline CDR1 is SNHLY and CDR2 FYNNEI. The CDR3 DNA reads TGTGCCAGCAGTGAACTCGGGGTCGGAAACACCATATATTTT. This gives the protein CASSELGVGNTIYF.

The sample holds a few counts of this clonotype. The chain uses TRBV7-2 and TRBJ2-1; tentatively, D is TRBD1 (6 bases). The CDR3 is 15 amino acids. Trimming stripped 5 bases from V and 0 bases from J, with 11 bases between. Germline V gene data show CDR1 as SGHTA and CDR2 as FQGNSA. CDR3 DNA: TGTGCCAGCAGCGACCCGACAGGCTCCTACAATGAGCAGTTCTTC. This codes for CASSDPTGSYNEQFF.

This clonotype turned up a few times. V is TRBV20-1 and J is TRBJ2-1; 7 bases are shared with TRBD1. V shed 5 bases and J 7 bases; nucleotides not matched to a gene: 11. The germline CDR1 and CDR2 sequences are DFQATT and SNEGSKA (reference sequence). There are 14 residues in the CDR3. DNA of the CDR3: TGCAGTGCTGGAGCAAAGACAGGGTTAAATGAGCAGTTCTTC. Translating gives CSAGAKTGLNEQFF.